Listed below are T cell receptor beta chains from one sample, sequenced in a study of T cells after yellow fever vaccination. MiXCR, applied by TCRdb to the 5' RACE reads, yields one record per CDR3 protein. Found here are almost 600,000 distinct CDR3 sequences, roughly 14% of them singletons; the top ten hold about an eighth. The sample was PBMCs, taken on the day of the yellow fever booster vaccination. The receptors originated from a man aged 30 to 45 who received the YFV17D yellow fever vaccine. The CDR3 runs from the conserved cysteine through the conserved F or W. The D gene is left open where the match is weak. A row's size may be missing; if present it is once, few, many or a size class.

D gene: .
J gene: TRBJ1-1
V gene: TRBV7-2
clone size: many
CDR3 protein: CASSLPNMNTEAFF
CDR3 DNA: TGTGCCAGCAGCTTACCTAATATGAACACTGAAGCTTTCTTT

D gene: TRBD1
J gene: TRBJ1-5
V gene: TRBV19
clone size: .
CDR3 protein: CASIGTGRGPQHF
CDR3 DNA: TGTGCCAGTATCGGGACAGGGAGGGGGCCCCAGCATTTT

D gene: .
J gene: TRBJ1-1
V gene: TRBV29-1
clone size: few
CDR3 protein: CSVEQGIWAFF
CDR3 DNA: TGCAGCGTTGAACAGGGGATATGGGCTTTCTTT

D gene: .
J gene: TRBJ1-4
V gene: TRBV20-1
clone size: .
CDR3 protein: CSAGSPRTTNEKLFF
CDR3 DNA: TGCAGTGCTGGCTCCCCCAGAACAACTAATGAAAAACTGTTTTTT

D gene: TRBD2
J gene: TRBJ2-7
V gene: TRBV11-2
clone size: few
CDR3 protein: CASSGGGLAGGQASYEQYF
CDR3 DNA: TGTGCCAGCAGCGGGGGAGGGCTAGCGGGAGGTCAAGCCTCCTACGAGCAGTACTTC

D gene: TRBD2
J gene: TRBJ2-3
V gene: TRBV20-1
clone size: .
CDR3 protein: CSAPGLAGGTDTQYF
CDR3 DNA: TGCAGTGCGCCGGGACTAGCGGGAGGGACAGATACGCAGTATTTT

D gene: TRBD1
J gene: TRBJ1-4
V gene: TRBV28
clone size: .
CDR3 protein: CASSTTGGPEKLFF
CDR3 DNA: TGTGCCAGCAGCACTACAGGGGGCCCCGAAAAACTGTTTTTT

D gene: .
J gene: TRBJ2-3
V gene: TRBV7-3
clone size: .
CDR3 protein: CASQGTSGTDTQYF
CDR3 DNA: TGTGCCAGCCAGGGGACGTCGGGCACAGATACGCAGTATTTT

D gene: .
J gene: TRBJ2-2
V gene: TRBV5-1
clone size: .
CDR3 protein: CASSLASEMREGLFF
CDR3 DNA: TGCGCCAGCAGCTTGGCGAGCGAGATGCGAGAGGGGCTGTTTTTT

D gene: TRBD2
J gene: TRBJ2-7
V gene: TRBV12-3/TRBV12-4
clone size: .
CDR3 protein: CASSLGGSRYEQYF
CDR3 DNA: TGTGCCAGCAGTTTAGGCGGGAGTAGGTACGAGCAGTACTTC

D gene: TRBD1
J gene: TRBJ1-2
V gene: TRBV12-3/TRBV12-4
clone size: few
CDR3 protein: CASSFWDSDGYTF
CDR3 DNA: TGTGCCAGCAGTTTTTGGGACAGCGATGGCTACACCTTC

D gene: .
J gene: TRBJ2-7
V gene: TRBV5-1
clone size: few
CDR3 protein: CASSLAGRWNYEQYF
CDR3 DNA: TGCGCCAGCAGCTTGGCCGGGCGGTGGAACTACGAGCAGTACTTC

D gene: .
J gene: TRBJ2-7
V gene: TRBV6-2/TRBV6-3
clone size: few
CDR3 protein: CASRPGLGFGEQYF
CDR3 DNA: TGTGCCAGCAGACCGGGACTCGGCTTTGGGGAGCAGTACTTC

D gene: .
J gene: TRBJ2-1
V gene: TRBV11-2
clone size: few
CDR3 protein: CASSLDRLRSYNEQFF
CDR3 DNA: TGTGCCAGCAGCTTAGACCGACTACGCTCCTACAATGAGCAGTTCTTC

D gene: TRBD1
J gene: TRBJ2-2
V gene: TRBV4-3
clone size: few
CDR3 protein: CASSPQQGAGELFF
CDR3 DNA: TGCGCCAGCAGCCCGCAACAGGGGGCCGGGGAGCTGTTTTTT

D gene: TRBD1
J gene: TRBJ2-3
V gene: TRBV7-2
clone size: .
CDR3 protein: CASSQSGTGGTTDTQYF
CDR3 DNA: TGTGCCAGCAGCCAGAGTGGGACAGGGGGCACCACAGATACGCAGTATTTT

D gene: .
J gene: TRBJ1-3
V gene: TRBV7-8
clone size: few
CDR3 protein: CASSPSTAYSGNTIYF
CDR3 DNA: TGTGCCAGCAGCCCCTCGACTGCTTACTCTGGAAACACCATATATTTT

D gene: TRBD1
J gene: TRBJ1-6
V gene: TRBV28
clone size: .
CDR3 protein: CASVTGPLSLHF
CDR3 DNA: TGTGCCAGCGTGACAGGGCCCTTATCCCTCCACTTT

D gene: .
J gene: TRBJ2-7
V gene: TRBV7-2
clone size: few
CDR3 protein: CASSYGVLSSYEQYF
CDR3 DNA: TGTGCCAGCAGCTATGGGGTCCTGAGCTCCTACGAGCAGTACTTC

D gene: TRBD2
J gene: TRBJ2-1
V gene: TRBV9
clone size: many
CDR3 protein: CASSVAGLAGVNEQFF
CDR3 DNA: TGTGCCAGCAGCGTCGCGGGACTAGCGGGAGTAAATGAGCAGTTCTTC

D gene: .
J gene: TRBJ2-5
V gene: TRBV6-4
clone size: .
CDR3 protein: CASSPSVETQYF
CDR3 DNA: TGTGCCAGCAGTCCTAGCGTGGAGACCCAGTACTTC

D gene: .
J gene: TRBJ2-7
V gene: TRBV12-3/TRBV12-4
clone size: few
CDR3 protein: CASRSQGLNSYEQYF
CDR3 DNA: TGTGCCAGCAGGTCGCAGGGGCTCAATTCCTACGAGCAGTACTTC

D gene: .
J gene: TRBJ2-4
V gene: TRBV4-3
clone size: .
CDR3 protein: CASSQDRYLAKNIQYF
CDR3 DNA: TGCGCCAGCAGCCAGGATCGTTACCTGGCCAAAAACATTCAGTACTTC

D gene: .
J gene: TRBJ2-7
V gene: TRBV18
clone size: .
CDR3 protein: CASSPGPTYEQYF
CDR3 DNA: TGTGCCAGCTCACCAGGGCCTACCTACGAGCAGTACTTC

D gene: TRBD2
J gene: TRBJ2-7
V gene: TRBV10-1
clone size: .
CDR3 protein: CASSEGVAGFYEQYF
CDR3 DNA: TGCGCCAGCAGCGAGGGGGTAGCGGGATTCTACGAGCAGTACTTC

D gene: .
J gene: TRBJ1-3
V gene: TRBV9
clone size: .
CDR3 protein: CASSVERGSGNTIYF
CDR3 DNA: TGTGCCAGCAGCGTAGAGCGAGGCTCTGGAAACACCATATATTTT

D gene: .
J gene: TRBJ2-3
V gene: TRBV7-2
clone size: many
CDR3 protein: CASSHGADTQYF
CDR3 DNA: TGTGCCAGCAGCCACGGGGCAGATACGCAGTATTTT

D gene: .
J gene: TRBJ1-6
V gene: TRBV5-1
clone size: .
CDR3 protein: CASSQLTGRDSPLHF
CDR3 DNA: TGCGCCAGCAGCCAGTTAACAGGGAGAGATTCACCCCTCCACTTT

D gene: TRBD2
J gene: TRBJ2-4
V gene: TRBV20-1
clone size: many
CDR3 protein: CSARGVAGVSKNIQYF
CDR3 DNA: TGCAGTGCTAGAGGTGTAGCGGGAGTTTCCAAAAACATTCAGTACTTC

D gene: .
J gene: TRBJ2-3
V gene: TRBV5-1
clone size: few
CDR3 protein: CASSLVGISPTDTQYF
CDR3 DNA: TGCGCCAGCAGCTTGGTTGGTATTTCTCCCACAGATACGCAGTATTTT

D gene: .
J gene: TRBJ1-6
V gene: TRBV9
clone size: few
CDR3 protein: CASSVGKGGGKSPLHF
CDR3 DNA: TGTGCCAGCAGCGTAGGGAAGGGTGGAGGAAAATCACCCCTCCACTTT

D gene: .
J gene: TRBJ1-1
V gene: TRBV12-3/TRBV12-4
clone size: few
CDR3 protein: CASRPGGMNTEAFF
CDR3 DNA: TGTGCCAGCAGGCCAGGCGGGATGAACACTGAAGCTTTCTTT

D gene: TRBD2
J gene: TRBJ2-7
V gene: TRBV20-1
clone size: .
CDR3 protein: CSARGTSGRAVYEQYF
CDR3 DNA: TGCAGTGCTAGAGGGACTAGCGGGAGGGCGGTCTACGAGCAGTACTTC

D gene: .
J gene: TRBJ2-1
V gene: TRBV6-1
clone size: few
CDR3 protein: CASSQRGASYNEQFF
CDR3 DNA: TGTGCCAGCAGTCAAAGAGGTGCATCCTACAATGAGCAGTTCTTC

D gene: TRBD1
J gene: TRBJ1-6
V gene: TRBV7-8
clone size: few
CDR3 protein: CASSFQGASPLHF
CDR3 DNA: TGTGCCAGCAGCTTCCAGGGGGCTTCACCCCTCCACTTT

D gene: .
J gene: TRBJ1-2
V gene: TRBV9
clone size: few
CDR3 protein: CASSVEVGYGYTF
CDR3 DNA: TGTGCCAGCAGCGTCGAAGTGGGCTATGGCTACACCTTC

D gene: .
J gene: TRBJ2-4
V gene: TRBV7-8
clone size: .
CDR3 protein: CASSDPQGALVKNIQYF
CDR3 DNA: TGTGCCAGCAGCGACCCGCAGGGAGCGTTGGTCAAAAACATTCAGTACTTC

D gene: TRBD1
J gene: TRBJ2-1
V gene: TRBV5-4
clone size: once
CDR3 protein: CASSLGQGLGNEQFF
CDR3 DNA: TGTGCCAGCAGCTTGGGACAGGGCCTTGGCAATGAGCAGTTCTTC

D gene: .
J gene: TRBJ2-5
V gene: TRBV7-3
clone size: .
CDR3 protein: CASSPTSSGETQYF
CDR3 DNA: TGTGCCAGCAGCCCTACTAGTTCGGGAGAGACCCAGTACTTC

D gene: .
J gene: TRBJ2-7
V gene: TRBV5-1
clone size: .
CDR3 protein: CASRLEGTAEQYF
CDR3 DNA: TGCGCCAGCAGGTTGGAGGGGACAGCCGAGCAGTACTTC

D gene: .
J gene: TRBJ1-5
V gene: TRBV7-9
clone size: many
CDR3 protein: CASSLGGQGGQPQHF
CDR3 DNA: TGTGCCAGCAGCTTAGGCGGTCAGGGAGGTCAGCCCCAGCATTTT

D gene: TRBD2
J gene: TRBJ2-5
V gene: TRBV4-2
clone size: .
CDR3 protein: CASSQGSGRAPETQYF
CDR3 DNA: TGTGCCAGCAGCCAGGGAAGCGGGAGGGCCCCAGAGACCCAGTACTTC

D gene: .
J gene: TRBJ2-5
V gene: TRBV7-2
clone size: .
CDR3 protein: CASSLQGPLLRETQYF
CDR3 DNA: TGTGCCAGCAGTCTCCAGGGGCCGCTGCTTAGAGAGACCCAGTACTTC

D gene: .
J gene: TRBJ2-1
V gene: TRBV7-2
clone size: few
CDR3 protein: CASSPSATRGANEQFF
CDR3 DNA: TGTGCCAGCAGCCCCTCAGCGACTAGGGGGGCCAATGAGCAGTTCTTC

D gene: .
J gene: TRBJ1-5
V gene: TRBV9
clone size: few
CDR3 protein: CASSVGYIGQPQHF
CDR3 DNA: TGTGCCAGCAGCGTAGGGTATATCGGTCAGCCCCAGCATTTT

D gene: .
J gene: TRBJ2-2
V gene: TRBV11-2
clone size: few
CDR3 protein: CASSLSRVLGSKANTGELFF
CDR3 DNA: TGTGCCAGCAGCTTATCACGGGTATTAGGTAGTAAAGCGAACACCGGGGAGCTGTTTTTT

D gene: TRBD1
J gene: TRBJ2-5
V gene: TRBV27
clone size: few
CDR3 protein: CASKHRGQETQYF
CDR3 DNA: TGTGCCAGCAAGCACAGGGGCCAAGAGACCCAGTACTTC

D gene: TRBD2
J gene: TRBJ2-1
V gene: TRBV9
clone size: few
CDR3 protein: CASSVAGTSLEQFF
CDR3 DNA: TGTGCCAGCAGCGTAGCTGGGACTAGCCTAGAGCAGTTCTTC